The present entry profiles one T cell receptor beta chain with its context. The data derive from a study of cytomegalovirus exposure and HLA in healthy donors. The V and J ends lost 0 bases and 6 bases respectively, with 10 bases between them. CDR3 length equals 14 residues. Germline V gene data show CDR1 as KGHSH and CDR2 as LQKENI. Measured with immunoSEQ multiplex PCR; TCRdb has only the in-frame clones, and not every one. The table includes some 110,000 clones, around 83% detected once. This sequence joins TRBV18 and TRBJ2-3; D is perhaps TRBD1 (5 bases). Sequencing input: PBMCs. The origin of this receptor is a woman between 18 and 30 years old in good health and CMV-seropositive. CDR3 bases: TGTGCCAGCTCACCACCGGGCTACAGGGATACGCAGTATTTT. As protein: CASSPPGYRDTQYF.